This T cell receptor (beta chain) was documented in a study of OX40 agonist ivuxolimab in advanced cancers. The table came from immunoSEQ multiplex PCR; TCRdb's copy has only in-frame clones and leaves some out. The sample has 70,000 to 95,000 clones, around 85% seen once. V lost 2 bases, J lost 6 bases, and 9 bases stayed unmatched. Germline CDR1 and CDR2: KGHSH and LQKENI. The CDR3 is 18 amino acids. The TCR originated in an adult with an advanced solid tumor such as melanoma, head and neck, liver or kidney cancer. V and J are TRBV18 and TRBJ2-1; the match to TRBD2 covers 14 bases. The sequences come from CD4+ or CD8+ T cells sorted from blood, collected in a trial of the OX40 agonist ivuxolimab. The CDR3 bases are TGTGCCAGCTCACCAGGGACTAGCGGGAGTGGAGAGGGCAATGAGCAGTTCTTC. This translates into CASSPGTSGSGEGNEQFF.